A single sample is the source of the 22 T cell receptor beta chains below, sequenced in a study of cytomegalovirus exposure and HLA in healthy donors. The study ran its PCR with 60 Vbeta and 13 Jbeta primers. Assay used: immunoSEQ multiplex PCR; TCRdb lists only in-frame clones, some missing. The sample lists roughly 160,000 clones, 70% to 80% occurring once. The specimen sequenced was PBMCs. Receptors originate from a man aged 55 to 69 in good health and CMV-seronegative.

The chain couples TRBV10-3 to TRBJ2-3; 9 bases are a match to TRBD2. The CDR3 loop spans 15 amino acids. Germline V gene data show CDR1 as ENHRY and CDR2 as SYGVKD. Trimming cost V 6 bases and J 4 bases; bases outside gene matches: 8. CDR3 nucleotides: TGTGCCATCAGCCAAGCGGGAGGACAGGCAGATACGCAGTATTTT. Translated: CAISQAGGQADTQYF.

A remark on this clone: The junction departs from the called germline gene at one end, perhaps through a read error. This chain uses TRBV7-9 with TRBJ1-5; D is ambiguous. This CDR3 has 12 amino acids. CDR1 is SEHNR, CDR2 FQNEAQ, per germline (reference sequence). CDR3 bases: TGTTCCAGCAGCTTAGTGGGCACGTCTCAGCATTTT. It is translated as CSSSLVGTSQHF.

This chain links TRBV5-1 with TRBJ2-6; no clear D gene. Trimming pared 1 base from V and 0 bases from J, leaving 11 bases between. The germline V gene has CDR1 SGHRS and CDR2 YFSETQ. This CDR3 has 17 amino acids. The CDR3 spells CASSLLGSTSGANVLTF. The CDR3 DNA reads TGCGCCAGCAGCTTGTTGGGCAGTACCTCTGGGGCCAACGTCCTGACTTTC.

The chain couples TRBV9 to TRBJ2-1; 9 bases align to TRBD2. J gave up 8 bases and V 3 bases, and 12 bases lay outside the gene matches. The CDR3 spans 16 residues. Germline loops: CDR1 SGDLS, CDR2 YYNGEE. CDR3 in amino acids: CASSAPTSGLPHEQFF. The CDR3 coding sequence is TGTGCCAGCAGCGCCCCGACTAGCGGCTTACCCCATGAGCAGTTCTTC.

Turning to this clone: One end of the junction varies from germline; a read error may be responsible. The CDR3 DNA sequence: TGTGTCAGCAGACCGACAGGGACCTATGGCTACACCTTC. It is translated as CVSRPTGTYGYTF. This chain uses TRBV5-6 with TRBJ1-2, with TRBD1 identical over 7 bases. The V gene's germline CDR1 is SGHDT and CDR2 YYEEEE. CDR3 size: 13 residues.

The chain combines TRBV30 with TRBJ2-5, with 9 bases that match TRBD2. Germline V gene data show CDR1 as GTSNPN and CDR2 as SVGIG (reference sequence). The CDR3 is made up of 14 amino acids. Trimming took 5 bases from V and 5 from J; bases not matched to a gene: 9. DNA of the CDR3: TGTGCCTGGGCAGCGGGGGGCAGACAGGAGACCCAGTACTTC. Translating gives CAWAAGGRQETQYF.

The gene calls are TRBV5-4 and TRBJ2-7; TRBD1 might be the D (5 bases). V was clipped by 1 base and J by 5 bases, with 13 bases between them. There are 14 residues in the CDR3. The germline CDR1 and CDR2 sequences are SGHNT and YYREEE (reference sequence). CDR3: CASSLRQGGDEQYF. The CDR3 nucleotides read TGTGCCAGCAGCTTGAGGCAGGGTGGGGACGAGCAGTACTTC.

This chain links TRBV2 with TRBJ2-7, with D possibly matching TRBD2 (5 bases). Germline V CDR1 and CDR2: SNHLY, FYNNEI. The CDR3 sequence is 13 residues long. V was shortened by 8 bases and J by 0 bases, with 11 bases between the two germline ends. The CDR3 coding sequence is TGTGCCAGCGCGCCGGGAACCTCCTACGAGCAGTACTTC. Translated, it gives CASAPGTSYEQYF.

This sequence joins TRBV5-1 and TRBJ1-5; D is unresolved. CDR1 and CDR2 from the germline V gene are SGHRS and YFSETQ. This CDR3 has 14 amino acids. Trimming left V 0 bases short and J 6 bases short, with 10 bases between. CDR3 in amino acids: CASSLDQAGQPQHF. CDR3 nucleotides: TGCGCCAGCAGCTTGGATCAGGCCGGTCAGCCCCAGCATTTT.

Points on this clone: At one end, the junction sequence differs from germline, possibly due to a read error. V is TRBV7-9 and J is TRBJ1-2, with D unresolved. CDR3 length: 15 residues. Germline values: CDR1 SEHNR, CDR2 FQNEAQ (reference sequence). The CDR3 loop is CSSSTDTSANYGYTF. The CDR3 bases are TGTTCCAGCAGCACCGACACCTCAGCTAACTATGGCTACACCTTC. Full variable domain (remainder filled in from reference TRBV7-9 and TRBJ1-2): DTGVSQNPRHKITKRGQNVTFRCDPISEHNRLYWYRQTLGQGPEFLTYFQNEAQLEKSRLLSDRFSAERPKGSFSTLEIQRTEQGDSAMYLCSSSTDTSANYGYTFGSGTRLTVV.

This clone was seen more than once but under ten times. The chain joins TRBV28 to TRBJ1-6; 8 bases fit TRBD1. The CDR3 sequence is 16 residues long. Trimming at V came to 5 bases and at J to 2 bases, leaving 5 bases not matched to a gene. Germline V lookup: CDR1 MDHEN, CDR2 SYDVKM. The CDR3 DNA reads as TGTGCCAGCAGTACAGGGGGAGGGACCTATAATTCACCCCTCCACTTT. Residues: CASSTGGGTYNSPLHF.

This chain joins TRBV5-1 and TRBJ1-2; D gene unclear. The CDR3 runs 14 residues. V shed 5 bases and J shed 3 bases, with 14 bases lying between them. Germline lookup yields CDR1 SGHRS and CDR2 YFSETQ. The CDR3 nucleotides read TGCGCCAGCAGACCGCTCTGGGCTGACTATGGCTACACCTTC. Translated: CASRPLWADYGYTF.

V gene TRBV5-1 combines with J gene TRBJ2-3; the match to TRBD2 covers 9 bases. The length of the CDR3 is 15 residues. Per the germline V gene, CDR1 is SGHRS and CDR2 is YFSETQ. V lost 2 bases and J lost 2; bases outside the gene matches: 3. The CDR3 DNA reads as TGCGCCAGCAGCTTACCTAGCGGGACCACAGATACGCAGTATTTT. It yields the protein CASSLPSGTTDTQYF.

The chain links TRBV18 to TRBJ2-7; D might be TRBD1 (6 bases). Germline CDR1 reads KGHSH; CDR2 reads LQKENI. This CDR3 is 14 amino acids long. The ends were cut back, 6 bases at V and 0 bases at J, with 12 bases in the middle. CDR3 loop: CASSIGQSSYEQYF. In DNA, the CDR3 is TGTGCCAGCTCTATCGGACAGAGCTCCTACGAGCAGTACTTC.

This clone was found a few times. The chain has TRBV12-5 and TRBJ2-2; D is perhaps TRBD1 (5 bases). The CDR3 loop spans 18 amino acids. V gave up 2 bases and J gave up 0 bases, with 16 bases separating them. Germline assignment: CDR1 LGHNT and CDR2 FRNRAP. In DNA form, the CDR3 reads TGTGCTAGTGGTTTGTACCCCGGACAAAACGCGAACACCGGGGAGCTGTTTTTT. Translated: CASGLYPGQNANTGELFF.

About this clone: A read error may account for a junction end that differs from germline. This chain joins TRBV5-4 and TRBJ2-4; possible D gene TRBD2, 6 bases. CDR3 length: 17 residues. Germline V lookup: CDR1 SGHNT, CDR2 YYREEE (reference sequence). The CDR3 DNA reads TGTGCCAGCACCAAAGGGGACTCGTCCTCGGCCAAAAACATTCAGTGCTTC. It specifies CASTKGDSSSAKNIQCF.

The genes are TRBV7-2 and TRBJ2-7, with D hard to call. This CDR3 comprises 14 residues. Trimming removed 5 bases at V and 2 bases at J, with 13 bases between. From germline, CDR1 is SGHTA and CDR2 FQGNSA. This CDR3 reads CASSAVPEAYEQYF. Here the CDR3 DNA reads TGTGCCAGCAGCGCCGTGCCTGAGGCCTACGAGCAGTACTTC. Combining the CDR3 with reference TRBV7-2 and TRBJ2-7 gives the whole variable domain GAGVSQSPSNKVTEKGKDVELRCDPISGHTALYWYRQSLGQGLEFLIYFQGNSAPDKSGLPSDRFSAERTGGSVSTLTIQRTQQEDSAVYLCASSAVPEAYEQYFGPGTRLTVT.

The CDR3 DNA reads TGCGCCAGCAGCTTTACTAGCGGGAGTGAAGAGACCCAGTACTTC. This encodes CASSFTSGSEETQYF. V gene TRBV5-1 combines with J gene TRBJ2-5, with TRBD2 matching 11 bases. Germline CDR1 and CDR2: SGHRS and YFSETQ. V lost 2 bases, J lost 3 bases, and 3 bases stayed unmatched. The CDR3 is 15 residues long. Variable domain in full (rest from reference TRBV5-1 and TRBJ2-5): KAGVTQTPRYLIKTRGQQVTLSCSPISGHRSVSWYQQTPGQGLQFLFEYFSETQRNKGNFPGRFSGRQFSNSRSEMNVSTLELGDSALYLCASSFTSGSEETQYFGPGTRLLVL.

The chain couples TRBV14 to TRBJ2-7; D ambiguous. V gave up 3 bases and J gave up 6 bases, with 9 bases separating them. This CDR3 region has 12 residues. Looked up from germline, CDR1 is SGHDN and CDR2 is FVKESK. The CDR3 region is CASSQLFGEQYF. The CDR3 DNA reads as TGTGCCAGCAGCCAGCTTTTCGGCGAGCAGTACTTC.

This chain joins TRBV5-1 and TRBJ2-2; D possibly corresponds to TRBD1 (7 bases). CDR1 and CDR2 (germline): SGHRS, YFSETQ. The CDR3 sequence is 14 residues long. Trimming left V 9 bases short and J 4 bases short, with 16 bases between. The CDR3 DNA sequence: TGCGCCACCACACCAGGGGGAGGCACCGGGGAGCTGTTTTTT. The encoded protein is CATTPGGGTGELFF.

The chain recombines TRBV5-1 with TRBJ2-7; 10 nucleotides agree with TRBD1. This CDR3 region has 17 residues. J was trimmed by 6 bases and V by 3 bases; bases with no gene match: 15. Germline V gene sequence: CDR1 SGHRS, CDR2 YFSETQ. CDR3 region: CASSWDMGTGVICEQYF. CDR3 nucleotides: TGCGCCAGCAGCTGGGATATGGGGACAGGGGTAATCTGCGAGCAGTACTTC.

The chain uses TRBV5-1 and TRBJ2-7; weak D call: TRBD2 (6 bases). Germline lookup yields CDR1 SGHRS and CDR2 YFSETQ. Trimming removed 0 bases at V and 4 bases at J, with 20 bases between. The CDR3 runs 17 residues. CDR3: CASSLADTVRAGYEQYF. The CDR3 DNA follows: TGCGCCAGCAGCTTGGCCGATACGGTTAGGGCGGGGTACGAGCAGTACTTC.